Here is one T cell receptor beta chain with its context. Its antigen is unknown. This sample was taken from a study of shared clonotypes between healthy human individuals. General study points: Having only a few donors restricted how much genetic and exposure-history diversity was captured.

Sequencing was performed with immunoSEQ multiplex PCR; in TCRdb, only in-frame clones are kept and a portion is missing. This sample has about 2.4 million clones, with roughly 93% found just once. Subsets obtained from CD4+ cells comprised CD45RA+ naive and CD45RA-negative memory cells. After removal of 9 bases from V and 5 bases from J, the junction contained 10 bases not matched to a gene. This CDR3 region has 15 residues. Germline V gene data show CDR1 as LNHDA and CDR2 as SQIVND (reference sequence). The V call is TRBV19, the J call TRBJ2-3; 11 positions match TRBD2. Input material: naive CD4+ T cells from PBMCs. Described subset: CD45RA+ positively selected. This receptor was obtained from a young man in good health. Some clones in this sample may be carry-over from other donors' samples. The CDR3 DNA reads TGTGCCAGCCTAGCGGGAGGACTATTTGGAGATACGCAGTATTTT. This gives the protein CASLAGGLFGDTQYF.